This T cell receptor beta chain was captured by sequencing in a study of naive and memory T cell subsets. Study conclusions and caveats: RNA-based TCR counts may shift with T cell activation and differentiation.

CD4+ T cell IFNgamma after overnight CMV lysate exposure gave donor CMV status. Two oligonucleotides, mixed equimolar, formed the beta constant-region primer covering TRBC1 and TRBC2. TCRdb reprocessed the UMI-ligation and nested PCR reads via MiXCR and lists one record per CDR3 protein. Altogether 89,000 or so distinct CDR3 sequences are present, over 10% being singletons, with the ten largest covering 0.7% to 0.95%. The CDR3 spans 15 residues. Germline V lookup: CDR1 SGHRS, CDR2 YFSETQ. J lost 0 bases, V lost 6 bases, and 7 bases had no gene match. In this sample, this clonotype turned up a few times. As yet, its antigen is unknown.

Sequenced sample: central memory CD4+ T cells from blood. The TCR was taken from a human donor in good health. V and J are TRBV5-1 and TRBJ2-7; 9 nucleotides agree with TRBD2. The CDR3, as DNA: TGCGCCAGCACCGTGGCGGGGGGGACCTCCTACGAGCAGTACTTC. Encoded protein: CASTVAGGTSYEQYF.